This TCR beta chain was profiled in a study of CD8 T cells in ankylosing spondylitis. Regarding the study as a whole: Roughly eight highly homologous variants made up a TCR beta motif that seemed to typify ankylosing spondylitis blood. Researchers reportedly found disease-linked clones significantly enriched in matched ankylosing spondylitis synovial fluid.

Trimming stripped 2 bases from V and 4 bases from J, with 15 bases between. CDR1 and CDR2 (germline): SEHNR, FQNEAQ (reference sequence). The CDR3 runs to 15 residues. This clonotype was observed a handful of times. Its target is not known. The authors made TCR beta libraries by quantitative 5'-RACE with molecular barcodes. MiXCR was run by TCRdb on the 5' RACE reads, yielding one entry per CDR3 protein. In the table there are some 800,000 distinct CDR3 sequences, about 12% of which are singletons. The sequence derives from a male donor with ankylosing spondylitis. The sequencing sample was made of blood, either unsorted or a sorted T cell fraction (not recorded which). This chain joins TRBV7-9 and TRBJ2-7; perhaps TRBD1 as D (6 bases). CDR3 sequence reads: CASSLMQGSKYEQYF. The CDR3, as DNA: TGTGCCAGCAGCTTAATGCAGGGGTCGAAATACGAGCAGTACTTC.